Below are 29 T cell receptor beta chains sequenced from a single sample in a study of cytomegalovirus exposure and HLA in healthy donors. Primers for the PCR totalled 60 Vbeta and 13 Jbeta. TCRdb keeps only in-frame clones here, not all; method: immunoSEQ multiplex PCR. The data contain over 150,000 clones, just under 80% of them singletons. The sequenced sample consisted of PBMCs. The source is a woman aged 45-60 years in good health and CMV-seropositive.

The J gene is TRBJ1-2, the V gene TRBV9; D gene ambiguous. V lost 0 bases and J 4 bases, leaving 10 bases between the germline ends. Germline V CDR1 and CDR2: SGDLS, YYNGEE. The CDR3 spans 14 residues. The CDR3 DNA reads TGTGCCAGCAGCGTAGCAGAGGGTTCCTATGGCTACACCTTC. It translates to CASSVAEGSYGYTF.

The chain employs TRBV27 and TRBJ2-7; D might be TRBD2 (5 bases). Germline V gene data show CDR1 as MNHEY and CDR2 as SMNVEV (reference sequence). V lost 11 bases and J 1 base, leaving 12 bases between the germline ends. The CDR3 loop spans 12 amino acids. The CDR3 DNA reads TGTGCCTGTGGGCGGGTATCCTACGAGCAGTACTTC. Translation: CACGRVSYEQYF.

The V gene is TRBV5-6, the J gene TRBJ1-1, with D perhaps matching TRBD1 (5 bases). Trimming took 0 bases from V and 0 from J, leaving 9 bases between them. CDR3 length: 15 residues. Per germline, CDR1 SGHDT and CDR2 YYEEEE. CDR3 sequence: CASSLVGGMNTEAFF. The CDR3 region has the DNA TGTGCCAGCAGCTTGGTCGGGGGGATGAACACTGAAGCTTTCTTT. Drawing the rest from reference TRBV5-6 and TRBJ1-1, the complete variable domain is DAGVTQSPTHLIKTRGQQVTLRCSPKSGHDTVSWYQQALGQGPQFIFQYYEEEERQRGNFPDRFSGHQFPNYSSELNVNALLLGDSALYLCASSLVGGMNTEAFFGQGTRLTVV.

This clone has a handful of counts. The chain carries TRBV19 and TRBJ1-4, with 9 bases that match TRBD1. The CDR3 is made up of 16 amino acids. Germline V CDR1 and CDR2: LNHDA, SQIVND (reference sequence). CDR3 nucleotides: TGTGCGAGTTCCAGGGACAGGGAGGCCCGTAATGAAAAACTGTTTTTT. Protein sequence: CASSRDREARNEKLFF.

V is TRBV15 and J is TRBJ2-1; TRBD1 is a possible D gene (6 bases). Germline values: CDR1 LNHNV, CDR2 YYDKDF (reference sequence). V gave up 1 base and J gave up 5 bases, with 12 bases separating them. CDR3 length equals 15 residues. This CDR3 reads CATSRAPGQDNEQFF. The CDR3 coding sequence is TGTGCCACCAGCAGAGCCCCGGGACAAGACAATGAGCAGTTCTTC.

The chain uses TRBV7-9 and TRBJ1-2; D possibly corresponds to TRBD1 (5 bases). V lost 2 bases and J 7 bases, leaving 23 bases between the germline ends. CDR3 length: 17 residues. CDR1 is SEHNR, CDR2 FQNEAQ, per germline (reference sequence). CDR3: CASSLRSGLLEQSGYTF. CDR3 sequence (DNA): TGTGCCAGCAGCTTAAGGTCGGGACTCCTTGAGCAGAGTGGCTACACCTTC.

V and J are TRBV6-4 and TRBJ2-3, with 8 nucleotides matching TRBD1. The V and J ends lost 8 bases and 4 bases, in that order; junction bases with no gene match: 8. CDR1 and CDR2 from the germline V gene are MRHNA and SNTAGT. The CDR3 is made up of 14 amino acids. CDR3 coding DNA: TGTGCCAGCGGAACAGGGGGAACGGCAGATACGCAGTATTTT. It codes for CASGTGGTADTQYF.

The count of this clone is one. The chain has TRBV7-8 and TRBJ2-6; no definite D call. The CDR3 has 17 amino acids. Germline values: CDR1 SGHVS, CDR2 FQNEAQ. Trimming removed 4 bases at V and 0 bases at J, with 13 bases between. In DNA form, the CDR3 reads TGTGCCAGCAGCTATACAAGATCGTACTCTGGGGCCAACGTCCTGACTTTC. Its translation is CASSYTRSYSGANVLTF.

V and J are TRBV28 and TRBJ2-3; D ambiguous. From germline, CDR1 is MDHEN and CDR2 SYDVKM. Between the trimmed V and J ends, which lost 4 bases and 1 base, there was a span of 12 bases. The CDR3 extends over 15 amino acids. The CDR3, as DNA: TGTGCCAGCAGTTCTAGTGGTCTCCGCACAGATACGCAGTATTTT. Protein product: CASSSSGLRTDTQYF. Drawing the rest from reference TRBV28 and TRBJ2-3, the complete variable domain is DVKVTQSSRYLVKRTGEKVFLECVQDMDHENMFWYRQDPGLGLRLIYFSYDVKMKEKGDIPEGYSVSREKKERFSLILESASTNQTSMYLCASSSSGLRTDTQYFGPGTRLTVL.

CDR3 loop: CSPSGDPGLLNTEAFF. CDR3 coding DNA: TGCAGCCCTAGTGGGGATCCCGGACTCTTGAACACTGAAGCTTTCTTT. The chain recombines TRBV29-1 with TRBJ1-1; D ambiguous. Germline V gene data show CDR1 as SQVTM and CDR2 as ANQGSEA. The CDR3 is 16 amino acids. V dropped 8 bases and J dropped 0 bases, with 22 bases sitting between them.

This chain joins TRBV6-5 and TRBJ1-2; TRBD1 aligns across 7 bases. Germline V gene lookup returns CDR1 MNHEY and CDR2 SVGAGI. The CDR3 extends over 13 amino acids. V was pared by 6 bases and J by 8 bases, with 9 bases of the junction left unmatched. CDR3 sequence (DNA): TGTGCCAGCAGCTCCGACAGGGTCAGGGGCTACACCTTC. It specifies CASSSDRVRGYTF.

CDR3 in amino acids: CASSQRDLNTGELFF. As DNA, the CDR3 is TGTGCCAGCAGCCAGAGGGACTTGAACACCGGGGAGCTGTTTTTT. The chain couples TRBV28 to TRBJ2-2; tentative D call: TRBD2 (6 bases). The CDR3 covers 15 residues. V shed 6 bases and J shed 1 base, with 12 bases lying between them. Germline lookup yields CDR1 MDHEN and CDR2 SYDVKM.

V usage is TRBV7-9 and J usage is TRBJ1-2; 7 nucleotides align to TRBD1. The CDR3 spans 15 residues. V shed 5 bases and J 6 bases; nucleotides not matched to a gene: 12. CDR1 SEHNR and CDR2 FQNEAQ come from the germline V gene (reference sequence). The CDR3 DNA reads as TGTGCCAGCAGCACCCAACAGGGGACGATCCATGGCTACACCTTC. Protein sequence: CASSTQQGTIHGYTF.

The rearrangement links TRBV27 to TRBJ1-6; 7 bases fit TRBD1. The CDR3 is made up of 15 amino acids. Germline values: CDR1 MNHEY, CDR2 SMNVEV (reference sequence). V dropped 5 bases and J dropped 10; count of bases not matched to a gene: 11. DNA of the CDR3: TGTGCCAGCAGTGACCGACAGGGAATAGGGTCACCCCTCCACTTT. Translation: CASSDRQGIGSPLHF.

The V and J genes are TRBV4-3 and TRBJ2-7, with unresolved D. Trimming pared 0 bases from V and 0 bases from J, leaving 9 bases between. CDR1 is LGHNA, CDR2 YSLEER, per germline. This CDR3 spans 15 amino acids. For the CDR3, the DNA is TGCGCCAGCAGCCAAGATTCAGATTACTCCTACGAGCAGTACTTC. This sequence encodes CASSQDSDYSYEQYF.

The CDR3 DNA reads as TGTGCCAGCAGCCAGATAACAGGACAGATCCGCACAGATACGCAGTATTTT. Translated, it gives CASSQITGQIRTDTQYF. This chain links TRBV9 with TRBJ2-3, with a possible D match to TRBD1 (6 bases). There are 17 residues in the CDR3. The V end was cut by 4 bases, the J end by 1 base, with 19 bases between. Germline values: CDR1 SGDLS, CDR2 YYNGEE.

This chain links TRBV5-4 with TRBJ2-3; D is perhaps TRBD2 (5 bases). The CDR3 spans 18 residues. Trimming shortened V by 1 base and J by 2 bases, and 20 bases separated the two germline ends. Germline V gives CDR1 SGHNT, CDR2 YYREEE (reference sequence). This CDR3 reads CASSLQGGLSQDTDTQYF. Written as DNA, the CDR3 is TGTGCCAGCAGCTTGCAAGGAGGACTCTCACAAGACACAGATACGCAGTATTTT.

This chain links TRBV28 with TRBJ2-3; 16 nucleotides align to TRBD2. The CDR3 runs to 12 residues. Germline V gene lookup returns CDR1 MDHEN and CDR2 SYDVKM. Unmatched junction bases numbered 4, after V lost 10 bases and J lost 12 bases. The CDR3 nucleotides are TGTGCCACCGGGACTAGCGGGAGGGCCCAGTATTTT. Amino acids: CATGTSGRAQYF.

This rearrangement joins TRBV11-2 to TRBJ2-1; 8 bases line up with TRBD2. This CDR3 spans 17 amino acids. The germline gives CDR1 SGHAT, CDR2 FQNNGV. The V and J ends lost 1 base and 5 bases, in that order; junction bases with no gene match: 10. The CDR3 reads CASSLAVRSGGHNEQFF. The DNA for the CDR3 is TGTGCCAGCAGCTTAGCGGTGAGGAGCGGGGGCCACAATGAGCAGTTCTTC.

The CDR3 DNA is TGTGCCAGCAGTTTTCGGACAGCCCAGAGTGGCTACACCTTC. Residues: CASSFRTAQSGYTF. The rearrangement joins TRBV27 to TRBJ1-2, with D possibly being TRBD1 (6 bases). The germline V gene has CDR1 MNHEY and CDR2 SMNVEV (reference sequence). V dropped 3 bases and J dropped 7 bases, with 15 bases sitting between them. The CDR3 sequence is 14 residues long.

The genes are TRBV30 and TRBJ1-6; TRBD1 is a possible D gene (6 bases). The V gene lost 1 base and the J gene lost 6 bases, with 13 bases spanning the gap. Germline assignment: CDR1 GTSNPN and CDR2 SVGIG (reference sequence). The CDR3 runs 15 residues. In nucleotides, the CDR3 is TGTGCCTGGAGTGGCCCGGGACAATTTAATTCACCCCTCCACTTT. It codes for CAWSGPGQFNSPLHF.

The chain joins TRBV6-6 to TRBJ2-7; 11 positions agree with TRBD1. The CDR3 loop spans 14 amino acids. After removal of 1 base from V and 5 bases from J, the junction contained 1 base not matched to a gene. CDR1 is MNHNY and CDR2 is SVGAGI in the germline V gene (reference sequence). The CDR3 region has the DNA TGTGCCAGCAGTTACTGGACAGGGGGCGACGAGCAGTACTTC. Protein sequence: CASSYWTGGDEQYF.

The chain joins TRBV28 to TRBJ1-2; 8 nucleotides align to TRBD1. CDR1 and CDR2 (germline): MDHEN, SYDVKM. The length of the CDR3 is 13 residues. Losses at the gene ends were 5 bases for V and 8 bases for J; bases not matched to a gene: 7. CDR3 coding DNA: TGTGCCAGCAGTCCGGACAGGGTGAGGGGCTACACCTTC. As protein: CASSPDRVRGYTF.

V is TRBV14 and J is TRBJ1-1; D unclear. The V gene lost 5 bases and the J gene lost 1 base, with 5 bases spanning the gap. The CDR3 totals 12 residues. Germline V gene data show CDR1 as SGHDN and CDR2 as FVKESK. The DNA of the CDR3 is TGTGCCAGCAGCGTCAAGAACACTGAAGCTTTCTTT. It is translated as CASSVKNTEAFF.

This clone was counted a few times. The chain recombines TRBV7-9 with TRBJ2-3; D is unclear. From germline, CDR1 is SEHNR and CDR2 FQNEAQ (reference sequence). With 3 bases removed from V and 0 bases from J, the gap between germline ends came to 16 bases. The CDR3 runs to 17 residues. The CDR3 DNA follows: TGTGCCAGCAGCTTCCCCAGACTTAGCTCTAGCACAGATACGCAGTATTTT. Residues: CASSFPRLSSSTDTQYF.

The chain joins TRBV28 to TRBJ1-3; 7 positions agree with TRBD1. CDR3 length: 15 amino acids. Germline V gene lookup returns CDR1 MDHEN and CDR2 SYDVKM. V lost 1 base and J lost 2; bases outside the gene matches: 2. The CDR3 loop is CASSLFTGAGNTIYF. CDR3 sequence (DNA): TGTGCCAGCAGTTTATTTACAGGGGCTGGAAACACCATATATTTT.

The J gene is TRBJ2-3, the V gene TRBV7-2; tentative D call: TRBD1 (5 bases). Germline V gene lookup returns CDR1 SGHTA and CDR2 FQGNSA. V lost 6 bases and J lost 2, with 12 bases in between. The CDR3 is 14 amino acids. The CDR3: CASSRPTDTDTQYF. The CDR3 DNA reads TGTGCCAGCAGTCGACCGACAGACACAGATACGCAGTATTTT. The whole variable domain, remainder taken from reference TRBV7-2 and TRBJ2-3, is GAGVSQSPSNKVTEKGKDVELRCDPISGHTALYWYRQSLGQGLEFLIYFQGNSAPDKSGLPSDRFSAERTGGSVSTLTIQRTQQEDSAVYLCASSRPTDTDTQYFGPGTRLTVL.

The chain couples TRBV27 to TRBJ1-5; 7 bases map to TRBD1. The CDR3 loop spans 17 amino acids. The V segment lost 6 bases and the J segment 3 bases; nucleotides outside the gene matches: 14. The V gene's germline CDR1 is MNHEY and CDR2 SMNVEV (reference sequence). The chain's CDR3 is CASRLARGTALNQPQHF. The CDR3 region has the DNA TGTGCCAGCAGACTGGCACGTGGGACAGCCCTCAATCAGCCCCAGCATTTT.

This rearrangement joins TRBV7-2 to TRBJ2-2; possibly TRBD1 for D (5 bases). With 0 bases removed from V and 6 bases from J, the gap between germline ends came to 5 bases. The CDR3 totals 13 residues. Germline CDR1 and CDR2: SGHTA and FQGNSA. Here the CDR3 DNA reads TGTGCCAGCAGCTTAGCGGGGCCCGGGGAGCTGTTTTTT. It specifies CASSLAGPGELFF.